These 25 T cell receptor beta chains were sequenced from one sample in a study of naive and memory T cell subsets. A UMI-containing oligonucleotide was joined by 3' ligation to the TCR cDNA template. Four PCR rounds used nested alpha and beta constant region primers plus the SP2 primer. One entry per CDR3 protein, called by TCRdb with MiXCR from the 5' RACE reads. The table shows tens of thousands of distinct CDR3 sequences, with 7.2% occurring only once. All receptors derive from a male donor in good health.

This clonotype was seen at least ten times. The CDR3 nucleotides are TGCAGTGCTAGAGATCTCCGTGGGGATAATGAAAAACTGTTTTTT. It translates to CSARDLRGDNEKLFF. The chain employs TRBV20-1 and TRBJ1-4; D gene unclear. The length of the CDR3 is 15 residues. Trimming stripped 0 bases from V and 4 bases from J, with 12 bases between. Germline CDR1 reads DFQATT; CDR2 reads SNEGSKA (reference sequence).

The chain couples TRBV25-1 to TRBJ2-2; TRBD1 matches 11 bases. The CDR3 covers 17 residues. The V segment lost 1 base and the J segment 3 bases; nucleotides outside the gene matches: 4. The V gene's germline CDR1 is MGHDK and CDR2 SYGVNS. The CDR3 region has the DNA TGTGCCAGCAGTGAATCCCCGGGACAGGGGGACACCGGGGAGCTGTTTTTT. Its translation: CASSESPGQGDTGELFF.

J is TRBJ2-3 and V is TRBV19; D perhaps matches TRBD2 (5 bases). This CDR3 has 14 residues. CDR1 and CDR2 (germline): LNHDA, SQIVND (reference sequence). V was shortened by 8 bases and J by 1 base, with 13 bases between the two germline ends. The CDR3 spells CASRERSRTDTQYF. In DNA, the CDR3 is TGTGCCAGTCGAGAGCGGAGCCGCACAGATACGCAGTATTTT. The full variable domain, rest sourced from reference TRBV19 and TRBJ2-3, is DGGITQSPKYLFRKEGQNVTLSCEQNLNHDAMYWYRQDPGQGLRLIYYSQIVNDFQKGDIAEGYSVSREKKESFPLTVTSAQKNPTAFYLCASRERSRTDTQYFGPGTRLTVL.

This clonotype appeared many times. The CDR3 region has the DNA TGTGCCAGCAGCTTCGGACAAAATCCCAACTACGAGCAGTACTTC. It encodes CASSFGQNPNYEQYF. The chain links TRBV7-9 to TRBJ2-7; tentatively, D is TRBD1 (5 bases). This CDR3 is 15 amino acids long. Germline V lookup: CDR1 SEHNR, CDR2 FQNEAQ (reference sequence). V was cut by 3 bases and J by 3 bases, with 15 bases left in between.

This clonotype was picked up a small number of times. V gene TRBV10-3 combines with J gene TRBJ2-1, with TRBD2 matching 7 bases. Germline V lookup: CDR1 ENHRY, CDR2 SYGVKD. V was clipped by 4 bases and J by 0 bases; unmatched bases: 3. The CDR3 totals 15 residues. This CDR3 is CAISGREGSYNEQFF. In DNA form, the CDR3 reads TGTGCCATCAGTGGAAGGGAGGGCTCCTACAATGAGCAGTTCTTC.

This clonotype was seen ten or more times. The J gene is TRBJ1-1, the V gene TRBV10-1; D remains ambiguous. Trimming took 9 bases from V and 1 from J, leaving 12 bases between them. Germline assignment: CDR1 WNHNN and CDR2 SYGVQD (reference sequence). This CDR3 comprises 13 residues. Here the CDR3 DNA reads TGCGCCAGTAGCGGACCGGAGAACACTGAAGCTTTCTTT. Its protein is CASSGPENTEAFF.

This clonotype was seen ten or more times. The chain employs TRBV6-6 and TRBJ2-6, with 11 bases aligning to TRBD1. Germline values: CDR1 MNHNY, CDR2 SVGAGI (reference sequence). Trimming took 6 bases from V and 2 from J; bases not matched to a gene: 9. This CDR3 is built from 18 residues. In DNA, the CDR3 is TGTGCCAGCAGAGCCGGGACAGGGGGTTTTGCTGGGGCCAACGTCCTGACTTTC. This translates into CASRAGTGGFAGANVLTF.

The rearrangement links TRBV12-3 or TRBV12-4 to TRBJ1-2, with 10 bases fitting TRBD1. Trimming at V came to 5 bases and at J to 3 bases, leaving 9 bases not matched to a gene. CDR3 size: 16 residues. The CDR3 loop reads CASSRWTGGTDYGYTF. The CDR3 DNA sequence: TGTGCCAGCAGTAGGTGGACAGGGGGAACAGACTATGGCTACACCTTC.

The sample holds a few counts of this clonotype. The chain is built from TRBV19 and TRBJ2-3; TRBD1 or TRBD2 may be the D gene (5 bases each). The length of the CDR3 is 13 residues. V was pared by 5 bases and J by 4 bases, with 10 bases between. CDR1 and CDR2 from the germline V gene are LNHDA and SQIVND (reference sequence). CDR3 region: CASSVGGSDTQYF. Written as DNA, the CDR3 is TGTGCCAGTAGTGTTGGGGGATCAGATACGCAGTATTTT.

This clonotype was recorded at least ten times. The chain combines TRBV12-3 or TRBV12-4 with TRBJ2-5; D remains unclear. Trimming removed 6 bases from V and 4 bases from J, with 18 bases in between. The CDR3 runs 15 residues. The CDR3 protein is CASSPHVIWGETQYF. DNA for the CDR3: TGTGCCAGCAGCCCTCACGTTATTTGGGGAGAGACCCAGTACTTC.

The V and J genes are TRBV24-1 and TRBJ1-2; D is undetermined. Germline CDR1 is KGHDR and CDR2 is SFDVKD. The CDR3 extends over 12 amino acids. Between the trimmed V and J ends, which lost 12 bases and 7 bases, there was a span of 17 bases. DNA of the CDR3: TGTGCCGCCCTGGAGGGATGGACTGGCTACACCTTC. This gives the protein CAALEGWTGYTF.

This clonotype was found many times. The chain employs TRBV28 and TRBJ2-3; TRBD2 might be the D (6 bases). The V end was cut by 8 bases, the J end by 9 bases, with 24 bases between. The CDR3 sequence is 15 residues long. Looked up from germline, CDR1 is MDHEN and CDR2 is SYDVKM. The CDR3 loop is CASGLPGLGGGTQYF. In DNA, the CDR3 is TGTGCCAGCGGTCTACCGGGACTGGGCGGTGGGACGCAGTATTTT.

This clonotype was seen a handful of times. The genes are TRBV12-3 or TRBV12-4 and TRBJ2-1, with no clear D. The CDR3 runs 11 residues. V gave up 4 bases and J gave up 10 bases, with 8 bases separating them. The CDR3 coding sequence is TGTGCCAGCAGTTCGAATGTAGAGCAGTTCTTC. Protein: CASSSNVEQFF.

The chain employs TRBV25-1 and TRBJ2-3; 9 bases line up with TRBD2. Trimming at V came to 4 bases and at J to 6 bases, leaving 11 bases not matched to a gene. The V gene's germline CDR1 is MGHDK and CDR2 SYGVNS. This CDR3 region has 16 residues. This CDR3 reads CASSAARAAGGDTQYF. The CDR3 DNA is TGTGCCAGCAGTGCTGCCCGGGCCGCGGGGGGGGATACGCAGTATTTT.

V gene TRBV29-1 combines with J gene TRBJ2-1; 8 bases agree with TRBD1. Germline CDR1 and CDR2: SQVTM and ANQGSEA. This CDR3 has 18 residues. The V segment lost 3 bases and the J segment 0 bases; nucleotides outside the gene matches: 13. The CDR3, as DNA: TGCAGCGTTGAGTCAGGACAGGGCCTCCTAAGCTCCTACAATGAGCAGTTCTTC. Encoded protein: CSVESGQGLLSSYNEQFF.

The chain has TRBV6-6 and TRBJ1-1; tentatively, D is TRBD1 (6 bases). Germline V gene data show CDR1 as MNHNY and CDR2 as SVGAGI (reference sequence). CDR3 length: 14 amino acids. The ends were cut back, 6 bases at V and 4 bases at J, with 15 bases in the middle. CDR3 nucleotides: TGTGCCAGCAGAGACATGGGACAATCCACTGAAGCTTTCTTT. This gives the protein CASRDMGQSTEAFF.

CDR3 in amino acids: CASSTEQGILMNTEAFF. The CDR3 DNA reads TGTGCCAGTAGTACTGAACAGGGTATTCTAATGAACACTGAAGCTTTCTTT. The chain joins TRBV19 to TRBJ1-1; maybe TRBD1 (6 bases). The CDR3 covers 17 residues. Trimming took off 4 bases at V and 0 bases at J, with 18 bases between the two ends. Germline V gene data show CDR1 as LNHDA and CDR2 as SQIVND (reference sequence).

The chain uses TRBV12-3 or TRBV12-4 and TRBJ2-2; D is uncertain. This CDR3 has 12 residues. V lost 5 bases and J lost 2, with 3 bases in between. CDR3 loop: CASSINTGELFF. The CDR3 DNA reads TGTGCCAGCAGTATTAACACCGGGGAGCTGTTTTTT.

In its sample, this clonotype was seen many times. The genes are TRBV12-3 or TRBV12-4 and TRBJ2-2; 11 nucleotides align to TRBD2. Unmatched junction bases numbered 10, after V lost 4 bases and J lost 3 bases. The CDR3 has 18 amino acids. CDR3 sequence: CASSSLAGGLSDTGELFF. CDR3 bases: TGTGCCAGCAGTTCCTTAGCGGGGGGGCTTTCGGACACCGGGGAGCTGTTTTTT.

This clonotype has only a few counts. J is TRBJ2-7 and V is TRBV29-1; D tentatively reads TRBD1 or TRBD2 (5 bases each). Trimming removed 7 bases at V and 7 bases at J, with 20 bases between. Per germline, CDR1 SQVTM and CDR2 ANQGSEA. The length of the CDR3 is 13 residues. The CDR3 sequence: CSAAGTAAEEQYF. The DNA for the CDR3 is TGCAGCGCCGCCGGGACGGCAGCGGAAGAGCAGTACTTC.

This clonotype was found many times. CDR3 bases: TGTGCCAGCAGTTACCCAAACCCAAGGCCACAGGGGGCCGCCGGGGAGCTGTTTTTT. It specifies CASSYPNPRPQGAAGELFF. The V gene is TRBV6-8, the J gene TRBJ2-2; TRBD1 agrees at 9 bases. V gave up 2 bases and J gave up 6 bases; unmatched junction bases: 16. CDR1 MNHGY and CDR2 SAAAGT come from the germline V gene. This CDR3 is 19 amino acids long.

This clonotype was observed at least ten times. This sequence joins TRBV12-3 or TRBV12-4 and TRBJ2-7; TRBD1 aligns across 8 bases. This CDR3 contains 15 residues. Trimming took 6 bases from V and 0 from J; bases not matched to a gene: 7. The CDR3 bases are TGTGCCAGCAGCCCGACAGGGGATAGCTCCTACGAGCAGTACTTC. Encoded protein: CASSPTGDSSYEQYF.

This clonotype was counted between two and nine times. This rearrangement joins TRBV6-6 to TRBJ1-1; maybe TRBD1 (5 bases). V lost 5 bases to trimming and J lost 11 bases, with 27 bases between them. CDR1 and CDR2 (germline): MNHNY, SVGAGI (reference sequence). The CDR3 consists of 16 residues. CDR3 in DNA: TGTGCCAGCAGTGATCTTGTCCAGGGCCTGAGGGATGGTGCTTTCTTT. It codes for CASSDLVQGLRDGAFF.

This clonotype appeared many times. The chain couples TRBV27 to TRBJ2-2; no clear D. Trimming left V 5 bases short and J 4 bases short, with 8 bases between. CDR1 and CDR2 (germline): MNHEY, SMNVEV (reference sequence). The CDR3 has 13 residues. The CDR3 DNA follows: TGTGCCAGCAGTAGGAATCCCACCGGGGAGCTGTTTTTT. Translation: CASSRNPTGELFF.

In this sample, this clonotype turned up a few times. This chain joins TRBV2 and TRBJ1-3; D might be TRBD1 (6 bases). From germline, CDR1 is SNHLY and CDR2 FYNNEI. The CDR3 extends over 16 amino acids. V shed 7 bases and J shed 2 bases, with 18 bases lying between them. CDR3 in DNA: TGTGCCAGCACCCCGGGGGGGGCTATAGCTGGAAACACCATATATTTT. As protein: CASTPGGAIAGNTIYF.